This entry describes one T cell receptor (beta chain). Its antigen is undetermined. This sample was included in a study of T cells expressing NK-cell markers. Study context: The authors sequenced eight donors, of whom seven were HCMV-seropositive and one was seronegative.

TCRdb reanalyzed the 5' RACE reads and collapses them to one entry per CDR3 protein, without DNA. The sample has over 350,000 distinct CDR3 sequences. Whole-study results and caveats: The leading position in the CD3+CD56-NKG2C+ fraction of several donors also went to these clonotypes. Nothing established the HCMV specificity of expanded NKG2C+ T cell clones.

The sample was blood T cells: a sorted CD56 or NKG2C T cell subset, CD4+ or CD8+ T cells, or bulk PBMC T cells (not recorded which). This TCR was sampled from a woman between 45 and 65 years old in good health.

Here the CDR3 reads CSASPGPAADTQYF. The chain couples TRBV20-1 to TRBJ2-3; the D call from TCRdb, TRBD2, cannot be confirmed without DNA. Germline assignment: CDR1 DFQATT and CDR2 SNEGSKA (reference sequence). The CDR3 runs to 14 residues.